This passage covers 15 T cell receptor beta chains from one sample sequenced in a study of patients and donors after allogeneic stem cell transplantation. In TCRdb, the RT-PCR reads were re-called with MiXCR into one record per CDR3 protein. The data contain about a million distinct CDR3 sequences, over 15% of them singletons. The sample consisted of blood, either unsorted or a sorted T cell fraction (not recorded which). The origin of the receptors is a human donor who was either an allogeneic HSCT recipient or a stem cell or donor lymphocyte infusion donor (not recorded which). It is not recorded whose cells these are; they may come from a transplant donor.

V gene TRBV5-6 combines with J gene TRBJ2-1; maybe TRBD2 (6 bases). Between the trimmed V and J ends, which lost 1 base and 14 bases, there was a span of 16 bases. The germline gives CDR1 SGHDT, CDR2 YYEEEE. The CDR3 is 13 amino acids. The CDR3, as DNA: TGTGCCAGCAGCTTGCGGCTGGACTACCCGAAGTTCTTC. The encoded protein is CASSLRLDYPKFF.

This clonotype was counted at least ten times. This sequence joins TRBV29-1 and TRBJ2-6; D call uncertain. V gave up 5 bases and J gave up 0 bases, with 5 bases separating them. Germline lookup yields CDR1 SQVTM and CDR2 ANQGSEA. The length of the CDR3 is 13 residues. In DNA form, the CDR3 reads TGCAGCGTTCAGATCTCTGGGGCCAACGTCCTGACTTTC. It encodes CSVQISGANVLTF.

This chain uses TRBV11-2 with TRBJ2-1, with TRBD1 identical over 8 bases. The J segment lost 7 bases and the V segment lost 6 bases, leaving 8 bases of the junction unmatched. CDR1 is SGHAT and CDR2 is FQNNGV in the germline V gene. The CDR3 is 14 amino acids. The CDR3 DNA sequence: TGTGCCAGCAGACGCGACAGGGGTTGGAATGAGCAGTTCTTC. It is translated as CASRRDRGWNEQFF.

The gene calls are TRBV4-2 and TRBJ2-7; D might be TRBD1 or TRBD2, each matching 5 bases. This CDR3 contains 16 residues. Germline V gene sequence: CDR1 LGHNA, CDR2 YNFKEQ. Trimming left V 4 bases short and J 1 base short, with 17 bases between. CDR3 region: CASSLGTWGGSYEQYF. The CDR3 nucleotides read TGTGCCAGCAGCCTCGGGACCTGGGGCGGTTCCTACGAGCAGTACTTC.

This chain joins TRBV7-2 and TRBJ1-1; D call uncertain. This CDR3 spans 14 amino acids. The V and J ends lost 7 bases and 0 bases respectively, with 12 bases between them. Germline values: CDR1 SGHTA, CDR2 FQGNSA. CDR3 coding DNA: TGTGCCAGCACCACCGGGCGGCTGAACACTGAAGCTTTCTTT. It codes for CASTTGRLNTEAFF.

This clonotype was counted between two and nine times. The chain uses TRBV4-1 and TRBJ2-7, with D perhaps matching TRBD2 (6 bases). The CDR3 is 14 residues long. Trimming took 2 bases from V and 7 from J, leaving 15 bases between them. Looked up from germline, CDR1 is MGHRA and CDR2 is YSYEKL. The DNA of the CDR3 is TGCGCCAGCAGCCAATACTTCGGAGGGGTTGAGCAGTACTTC. This gives the protein CASSQYFGGVEQYF.

Only a few counts were recorded for this clonotype. The chain recombines TRBV20-1 with TRBJ1-4; unclear D gene. The V end lost 2 bases, the J end lost 0 bases, and 7 bases lay between the germline ends. CDR1 is DFQATT and CDR2 is SNEGSKA in the germline V gene (reference sequence). The CDR3 length is 14 residues. DNA for the CDR3: TGCAGTGCTAGAAGGGATGCAACTAATGAAAAACTGTTTTTT. Its translation: CSARRDATNEKLFF.

The chain is built from TRBV7-2 and TRBJ2-2; D possibly corresponds to TRBD1 (5 bases). Germline values: CDR1 SGHTA, CDR2 FQGNSA. The V gene lost 1 base and the J gene lost 0 bases, with 9 bases spanning the gap. The CDR3 is made up of 16 amino acids. The CDR3 here is CASSLGHRSNTGELFF. The CDR3 DNA follows: TGTGCCAGCAGCTTAGGTCACAGGTCGAACACCGGGGAGCTGTTTTTT.

V usage is TRBV28 and J usage is TRBJ2-7; 8 nucleotides align to TRBD1. Losses at the gene ends were 5 bases for V and 3 bases for J; bases not matched to a gene: 9. Germline-derived CDR1 and CDR2 are MDHEN and SYDVKM. This CDR3 region has 15 residues. The CDR3 sequence is CASSTPAGGRYEQYF. CDR3 DNA sequence: TGTGCCAGCAGTACCCCGGCAGGGGGCCGCTACGAGCAGTACTTC.

This clonotype was observed many times. The chain has TRBV7-2 and TRBJ2-2, with D possibly being TRBD1 or TRBD2 (5 bases each). Germline CDR1 SGHTA, CDR2 FQGNSA. The CDR3 is 16 amino acids. Trimming took 0 bases from V and 0 from J, leaving 8 bases between them. The DNA of the CDR3 is TGTGCCAGCAGCTTAGCGAGGGGAACGAACACCGGGGAGCTGTTTTTT. This translates into CASSLARGTNTGELFF.

This clonotype showed up just a few times. The chain uses TRBV10-3 and TRBJ2-1, with D unclear. The CDR3 extends over 14 amino acids. V lost 10 bases and J lost 0, with 13 bases in between. The germline V gene has CDR1 ENHRY and CDR2 SYGVKD. The CDR3 coding sequence is TGTGCCACCAAGAAATCAGGCTCCTACAATGAGCAGTTCTTC. The encoded protein is CATKKSGSYNEQFF.

This clonotype occurred a few times. CDR3 coding DNA: TGTGCCAGCAGCAGACAGGTAGACAATCAGCCCCAGCATTTT. As protein: CASSRQVDNQPQHF. The chain couples TRBV6-2 or TRBV6-3 to TRBJ1-5; possibly TRBD1 for D (6 bases). V was clipped by 6 bases and J by 3 bases, with 12 bases between them. The CDR3 extends over 14 amino acids. Germline values: CDR1 MNHEY, CDR2 SVGEGT.

This clonotype was detected a few times. The chain carries TRBV20-1 and TRBJ2-1; TRBD2 matches 10 bases. The CDR3 length is 15 residues. Looked up from germline, CDR1 is DFQATT and CDR2 is SNEGSKA (reference sequence). After removal of 6 bases from V and 4 bases from J, the junction contained 9 bases not matched to a gene. CDR3 residues: CSALGLAGVYNEQFF. In nucleotides, the CDR3 is TGCAGTGCCCTGGGGCTAGCGGGGGTTTACAATGAGCAGTTCTTC.

V is TRBV11-1 and J is TRBJ1-1; maybe TRBD1 (5 bases). In germline, CDR1 is SGHAT, CDR2 FQDESV (reference sequence). V lost 2 bases and J 1 base, leaving 11 bases between the germline ends. This CDR3 is built from 15 residues. CDR3 DNA: TGTGCCAGCAGCTTACAGGATAGGGGGAACACTGAAGCTTTCTTT. Translated, it gives CASSLQDRGNTEAFF.

The chain is built from TRBV30 and TRBJ2-6; D tentatively fits TRBD1 or TRBD2 (6 bases each). In germline, CDR1 is GTSNPN, CDR2 SVGIG (reference sequence). CDR3 size: 16 residues. V was shortened by 2 bases and J by 6 bases, with 17 bases between the two germline ends. CDR3 in DNA: TGTGCCTGGAGTTCCCCCTCCCGGGGGCCGGCCAACGTCCTGACTTTC. It yields the protein CAWSSPSRGPANVLTF.